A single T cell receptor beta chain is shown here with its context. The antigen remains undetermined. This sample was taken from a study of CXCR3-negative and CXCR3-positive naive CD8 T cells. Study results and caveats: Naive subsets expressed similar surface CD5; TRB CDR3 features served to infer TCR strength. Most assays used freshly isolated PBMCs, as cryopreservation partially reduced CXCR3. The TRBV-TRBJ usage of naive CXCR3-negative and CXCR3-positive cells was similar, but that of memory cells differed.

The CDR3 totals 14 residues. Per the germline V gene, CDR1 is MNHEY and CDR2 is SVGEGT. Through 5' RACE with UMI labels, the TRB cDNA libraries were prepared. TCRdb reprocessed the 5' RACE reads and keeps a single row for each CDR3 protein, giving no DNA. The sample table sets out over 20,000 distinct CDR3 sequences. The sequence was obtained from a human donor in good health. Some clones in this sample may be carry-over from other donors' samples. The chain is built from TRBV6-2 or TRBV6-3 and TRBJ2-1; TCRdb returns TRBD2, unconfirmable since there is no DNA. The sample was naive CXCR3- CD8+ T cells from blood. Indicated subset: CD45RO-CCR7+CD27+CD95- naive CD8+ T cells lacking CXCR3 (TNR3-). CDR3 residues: CASTRDSPWNEQFF.